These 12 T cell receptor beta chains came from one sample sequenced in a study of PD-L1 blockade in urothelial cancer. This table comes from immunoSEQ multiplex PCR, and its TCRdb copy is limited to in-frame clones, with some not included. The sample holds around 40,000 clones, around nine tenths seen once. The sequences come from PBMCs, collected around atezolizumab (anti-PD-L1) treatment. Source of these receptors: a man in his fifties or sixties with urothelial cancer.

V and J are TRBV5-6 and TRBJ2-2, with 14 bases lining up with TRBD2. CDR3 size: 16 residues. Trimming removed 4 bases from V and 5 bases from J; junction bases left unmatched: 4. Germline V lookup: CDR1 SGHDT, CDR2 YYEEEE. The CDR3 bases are TGTGCCAGCAGCCCGGGACTAGCGGGAGTTACCGGGGAGCTGTTTTTT. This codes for CASSPGLAGVTGELFF.

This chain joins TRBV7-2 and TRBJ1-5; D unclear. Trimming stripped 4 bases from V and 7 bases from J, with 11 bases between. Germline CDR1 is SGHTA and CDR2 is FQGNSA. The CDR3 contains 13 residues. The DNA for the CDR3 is TGTGCCAGCAGCTCCCCCAGTCTGCAGCCCCAGCATTTT. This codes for CASSSPSLQPQHF.

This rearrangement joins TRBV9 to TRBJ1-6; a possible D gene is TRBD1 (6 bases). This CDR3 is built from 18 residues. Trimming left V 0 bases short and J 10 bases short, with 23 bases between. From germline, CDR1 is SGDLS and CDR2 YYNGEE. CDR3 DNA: TGTGCCAGCAGCGTAGGTCCCCTACAGGGAGAACAAGGATCACCCCTCCACTTT. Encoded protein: CASSVGPLQGEQGSPLHF.

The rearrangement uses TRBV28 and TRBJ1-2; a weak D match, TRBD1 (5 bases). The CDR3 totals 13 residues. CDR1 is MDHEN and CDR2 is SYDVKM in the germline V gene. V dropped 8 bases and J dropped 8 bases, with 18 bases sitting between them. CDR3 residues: CASGGGKGNGYTF. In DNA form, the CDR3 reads TGTGCCAGCGGGGGAGGGAAGGGGAACGGCTACACCTTC.

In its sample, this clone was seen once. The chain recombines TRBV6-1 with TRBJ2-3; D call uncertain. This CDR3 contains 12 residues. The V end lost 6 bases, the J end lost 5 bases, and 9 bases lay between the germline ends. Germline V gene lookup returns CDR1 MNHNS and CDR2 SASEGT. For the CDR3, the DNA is TGTGCCAGCAGCCTCGGTGAAGATACGCAGTATTTT. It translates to CASSLGEDTQYF.

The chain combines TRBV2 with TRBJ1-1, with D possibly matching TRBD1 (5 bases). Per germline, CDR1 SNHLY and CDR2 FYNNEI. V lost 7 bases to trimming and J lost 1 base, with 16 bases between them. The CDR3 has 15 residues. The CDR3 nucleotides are TGTGCCAGCAAGGAAAGGGGTTTTGCGAACACTGAAGCTTTCTTT. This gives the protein CASKERGFANTEAFF.

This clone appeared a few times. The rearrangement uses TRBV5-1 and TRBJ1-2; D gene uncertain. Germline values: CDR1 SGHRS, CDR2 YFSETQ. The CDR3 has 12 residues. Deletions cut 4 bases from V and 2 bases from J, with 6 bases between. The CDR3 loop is CASSSSNYGYTF. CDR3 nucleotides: TGCGCCAGCAGCAGCTCCAACTATGGCTACACCTTC.

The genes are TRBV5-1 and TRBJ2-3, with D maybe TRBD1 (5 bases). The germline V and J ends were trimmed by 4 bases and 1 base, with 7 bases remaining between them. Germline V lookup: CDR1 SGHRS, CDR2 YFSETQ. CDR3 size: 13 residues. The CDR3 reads CASSIQGTDTQYF. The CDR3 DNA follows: TGCGCCAGCAGCATACAGGGCACAGATACGCAGTATTTT.

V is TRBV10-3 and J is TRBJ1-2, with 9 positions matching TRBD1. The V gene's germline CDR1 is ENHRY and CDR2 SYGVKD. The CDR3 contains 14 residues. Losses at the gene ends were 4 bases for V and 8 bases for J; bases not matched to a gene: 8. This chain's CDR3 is CAISGDRANRGYTF. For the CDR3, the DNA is TGTGCCATCAGTGGGGACAGGGCCAATCGAGGCTACACCTTC.

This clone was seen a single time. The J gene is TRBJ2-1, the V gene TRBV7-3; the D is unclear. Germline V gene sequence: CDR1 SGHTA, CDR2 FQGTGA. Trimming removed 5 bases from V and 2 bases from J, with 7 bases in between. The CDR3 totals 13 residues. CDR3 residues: CASSDSTYNEQFF. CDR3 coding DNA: TGTGCCAGCAGCGACTCTACCTACAATGAGCAGTTCTTC.

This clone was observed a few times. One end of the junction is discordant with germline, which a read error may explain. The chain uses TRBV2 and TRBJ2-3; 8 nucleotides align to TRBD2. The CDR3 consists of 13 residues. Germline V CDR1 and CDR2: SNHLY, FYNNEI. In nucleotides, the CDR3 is TGTGCCAGCAGTGAACGGCCGGCGGGGGGTAAGGATTTT. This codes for CASSERPAGGKDF. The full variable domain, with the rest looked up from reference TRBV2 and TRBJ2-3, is EPEVTQTPSHQVTQMGQEVILRCVPISNHLYFYWYRQILGQKVEFLVSFYNNEISEKSEIFDDQFSVERPDGSNFTLKIRSTKLEDSAMYFCASSERPAGGKDFGPGTRLTVL.

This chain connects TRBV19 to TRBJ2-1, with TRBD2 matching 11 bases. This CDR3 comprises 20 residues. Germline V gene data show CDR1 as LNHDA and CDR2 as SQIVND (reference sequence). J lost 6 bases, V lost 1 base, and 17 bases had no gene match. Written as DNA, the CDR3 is TGTGCCAGTAGTATAGCTCCCTTGACTAGCGGGACTAAACCCGCCAATGAGCAGTTCTTC. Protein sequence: CASSIAPLTSGTKPANEQFF.